This TCR beta chain is from a study of blood T cells in healthy people across ages. The use of a sample-barcoded 5' primer and a J-beta primer mix characterized a second PCR of roughly 7 to 11 cycles. A template-switch adaptor with 12 random nucleotides tagged each cDNA molecule. TCRdb independently ran MiXCR on the 5' RACE reads; one entry per CDR3 protein. The sample consists of 1.6 million or so distinct CDR3 sequences, roughly 32% of them appearing once. This CDR3 is 16 amino acids long. After removal of 6 bases from V and 2 bases from J, the junction contained 10 bases not matched to a gene. The sample taken for sequencing was blood. This TCR was recovered from a woman aged 25 to 39 in good health. The chain employs TRBV12-3 or TRBV12-4 and TRBJ1-2; 9 bases map to TRBD1. CDR3 residues: CASSPIIGTGNYGYTF. Written as DNA, the CDR3 is TGTGCCAGCAGCCCCATAATTGGGACAGGGAACTATGGCTACACCTTC.